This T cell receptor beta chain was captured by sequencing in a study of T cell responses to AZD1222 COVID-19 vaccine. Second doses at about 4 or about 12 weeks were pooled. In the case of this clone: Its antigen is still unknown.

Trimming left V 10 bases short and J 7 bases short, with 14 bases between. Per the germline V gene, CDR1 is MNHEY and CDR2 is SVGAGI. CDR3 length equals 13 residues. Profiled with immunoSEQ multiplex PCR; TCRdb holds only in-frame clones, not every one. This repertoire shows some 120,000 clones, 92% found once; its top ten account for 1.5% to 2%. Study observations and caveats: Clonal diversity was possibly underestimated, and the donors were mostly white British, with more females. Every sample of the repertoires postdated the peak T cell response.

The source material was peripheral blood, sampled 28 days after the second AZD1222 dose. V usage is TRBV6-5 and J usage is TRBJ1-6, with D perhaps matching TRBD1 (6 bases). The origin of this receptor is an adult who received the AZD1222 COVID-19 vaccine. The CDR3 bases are TGTGCCACCGAGGACAGTCGGAATTCACCCCTCCACTTT. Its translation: CATEDSRNSPLHF.